This T cell receptor beta chain was recorded in a study of T cells in Graves' hyperthyroidism and ophthalmopathy. Whole-study context: Peripheral blood was acquired at first diagnosis, ahead of any therapy whatsoever.

Diagnosing involved the use of clinical symptoms, serum thyroxine and TRAb, thyroid ultrasound and orbital computed tomography. Note on this clonotype: The target antigen is unknown.

The V and J ends lost 8 bases and 4 bases, in that order; junction bases with no gene match: 11. The CDR3 length is 15 residues. Researchers took RNA transcripts and amplified the TCR beta CDR3 regions from them. Carried out on the TCR CDR3, a first-round RT-PCR used the HTBI primer set. MiXCR, run by TCRdb on the multiplex PCR reads, gives a single entry per CDR3 protein. The sample comprises some 500,000 distinct CDR3 sequences, approximately 15% of which are singletons, and about 17% rests with the top ten. Study-wide points: Most thyroid-expanded clonotypes above 0.001 were also found in blood.

This chain joins TRBV12-3 or TRBV12-4 and TRBJ1-2; 9 nucleotides align to TRBD1. The receptor was derived from a woman aged 18-29 years with Graves' hyperthyroidism. What was sequenced was blood. CDR3 residues: CASRTGTGLSYGYTF. In nucleotides, the CDR3 is TGTGCCAGCCGAACCGGGACAGGGCTCAGCTATGGCTACACCTTC.